This T cell receptor (beta chain) was recovered during a study of CD8 T cells in ankylosing spondylitis. This clonotype occurred many times. Its specificity is not known. Study-level points and caveats: Typical of ankylosing spondylitis blood, it appeared, was a TCR beta motif of under 10 highly homologous variants. Matched ankylosing spondylitis synovial fluid reportedly contained a significantly enriched population of disease-linked clones.

TCRdb used MiXCR to reprocess the 5' RACE reads, holding one entry per CDR3 protein. This sample has about 340,000 distinct CDR3 sequences; around 15% occur once, and the top ten carry around 1%. Trimming removed 3 bases from V and 0 bases from J, with 6 bases in between. The CDR3 has 14 residues. The rearrangement uses TRBV12-3 or TRBV12-4 and TRBJ1-3; D gene ambiguous. Source material: blood, either unsorted or a sorted T cell fraction (not recorded which). This sequence originates from a male donor with ankylosing spondylitis or in good health (not recorded which). CDR3 nucleotides: TGTGCCAGCAGTTTGGTTCGCTCTGGAAACACCATATATTTT. Its translation is CASSLVRSGNTIYF.